The rows below give T cell receptor beta chains drawn from one sample of a study of blood T cell repertoires in COVID-19. Repertoires were generated with immunoSEQ multiplex PCR, while TCRdb's copy carries only in-frame clones and drops some. The repertoire holds 120,000 to 150,000 clones, with roughly 90% as singletons. The sequencing sample was made of PBMCs or T cells enriched from blood (not recorded which). Receptor source: a woman aged 25 to 45 with acute COVID-19. CDR3s leave out the opening cysteine and the closing phenylalanine or tryptophan.

>TRBJ2-7|TRBV7-9
ASSPRQSQEQY
>TRBJ2-1|TRBV19
ASRIGPGGPDSDEQF
>TRBJ1-2|TRBV19
ASRPAGQGRNYGYT
>TRBJ2-1|TRBV6-5
ASRRQGLGNEQF
>TRBJ2-3|TRBV5-1
ASSPGTSAFTDTQY
>TRBJ1-1|TRBV27
ASSLGDSFTEAF
>TRBJ1-5|TRBV28
ASNLRGQPQH
>TRBJ2-1|TRBV7-8
ASSWVGQIEQF
>TRBJ2-7|TRBV28
ASSPPEGIIAGEDEQY
>TRBJ2-5|TRBV5-6
ASSLRLALETQY
>TRBJ2-7|TRBV2
ATKQTSSYEQY
>TRBJ1-1|TRBV4-1
ASSQGTGWTEAF
>TRBJ1-1|TRBV9
ASSAQGTVGGAF
>TRBJ1-3|TRBV5-6
ASSLAARVGTIY
>TRBJ2-2|TRBV25-1
ASSERTDTGELF
>TRBJ2-7|TRBV7-2
ASSSGLAGAFEQY
>TRBJ2-7|TRBV28
ASSLVRTGTGEQY
>TRBJ2-7|TRBV9
ASSVIPAGEQY
>TRBJ2-1|TRBV5-5
ASSLVAGASYNEQF
>TRBJ2-7|TRBV6-2/TRBV6-3
ASSYTGGFSYEQY
>TRBJ2-7|TRBV7-3
ASSLTGAGGSYEQY
>TRBJ1-1|TRBV7-2
ASSLGGQGGTEAF
>TRBJ1-2|TRBV13
ASSLGREGNYGYT
>TRBJ1-5|TRBV19
ASTPTGDEDQPQH
>TRBJ2-1|TRBV6-5
ASSSSGGSYNEQF
>TRBJ1-3|TRBV18
ASSPPEGPAGNTIY
>TRBJ2-7|TRBV7-9
ASSSNPVSGQGEQY